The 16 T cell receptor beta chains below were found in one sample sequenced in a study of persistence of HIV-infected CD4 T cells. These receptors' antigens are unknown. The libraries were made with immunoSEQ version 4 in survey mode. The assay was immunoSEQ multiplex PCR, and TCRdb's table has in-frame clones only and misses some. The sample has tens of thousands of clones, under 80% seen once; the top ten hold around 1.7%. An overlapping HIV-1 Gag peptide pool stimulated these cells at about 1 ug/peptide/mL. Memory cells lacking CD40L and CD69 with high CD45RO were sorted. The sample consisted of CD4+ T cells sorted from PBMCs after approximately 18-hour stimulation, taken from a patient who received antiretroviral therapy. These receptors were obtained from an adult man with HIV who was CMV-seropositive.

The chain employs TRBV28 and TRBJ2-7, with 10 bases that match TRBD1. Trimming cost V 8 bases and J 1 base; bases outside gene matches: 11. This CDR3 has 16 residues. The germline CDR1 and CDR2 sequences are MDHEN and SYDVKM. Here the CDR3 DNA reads TGTGCCAGCCGAGACTCGCCGGGACAGGGGTCCTACGAGCAGTACTTC. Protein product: CASRDSPGQGSYEQYF.

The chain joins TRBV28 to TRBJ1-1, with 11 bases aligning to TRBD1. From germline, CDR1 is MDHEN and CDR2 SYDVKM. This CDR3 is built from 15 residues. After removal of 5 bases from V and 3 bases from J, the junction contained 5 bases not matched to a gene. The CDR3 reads CASSLPGQGDTEAFF. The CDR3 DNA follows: TGTGCCAGCAGTCTACCGGGACAGGGGGACACTGAAGCTTTCTTT.

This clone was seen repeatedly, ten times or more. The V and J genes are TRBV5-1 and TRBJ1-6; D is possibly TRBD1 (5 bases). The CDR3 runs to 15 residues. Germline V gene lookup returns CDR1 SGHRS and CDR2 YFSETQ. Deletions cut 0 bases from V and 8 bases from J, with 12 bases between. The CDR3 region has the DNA TGCGCCAGCAGCTTGGGGGGGGGACGTCATTCACCCCTCCACTTT. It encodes CASSLGGGRHSPLHF.

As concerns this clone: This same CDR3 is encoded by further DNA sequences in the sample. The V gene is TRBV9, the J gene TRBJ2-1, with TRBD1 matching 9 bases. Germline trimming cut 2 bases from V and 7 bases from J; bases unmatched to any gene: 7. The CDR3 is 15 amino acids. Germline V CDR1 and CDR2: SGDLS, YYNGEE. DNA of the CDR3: TGTGCCAGCAGCGTTGAGGGACAGGGAGGAAATGAGCAGTTCTTC. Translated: CASSVEGQGGNEQFF.

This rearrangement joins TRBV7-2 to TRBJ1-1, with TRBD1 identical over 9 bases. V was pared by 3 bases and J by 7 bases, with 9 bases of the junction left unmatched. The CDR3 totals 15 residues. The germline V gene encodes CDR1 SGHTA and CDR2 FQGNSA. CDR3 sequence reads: CASSFLQGARIEAFF. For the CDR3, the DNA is TGTGCCAGCAGCTTCCTACAGGGGGCGCGAATTGAAGCTTTCTTT. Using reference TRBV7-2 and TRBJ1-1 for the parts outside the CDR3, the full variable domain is GAGVSQSPSNKVTEKGKDVELRCDPISGHTALYWYRQSLGQGLEFLIYFQGNSAPDKSGLPSDRFSAERTGGSVSTLTIQRTQQEDSAVYLCASSFLQGARIEAFFGQGTRLTVV.

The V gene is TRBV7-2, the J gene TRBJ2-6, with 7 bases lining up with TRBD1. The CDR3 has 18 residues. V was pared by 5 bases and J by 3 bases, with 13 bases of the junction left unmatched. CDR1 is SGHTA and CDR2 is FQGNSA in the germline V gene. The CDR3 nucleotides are TGTGCCAGCAGCATCACAGGGGCCGTAAGTCGTGGGGCCAACGTCCTGACTTTC. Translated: CASSITGAVSRGANVLTF.

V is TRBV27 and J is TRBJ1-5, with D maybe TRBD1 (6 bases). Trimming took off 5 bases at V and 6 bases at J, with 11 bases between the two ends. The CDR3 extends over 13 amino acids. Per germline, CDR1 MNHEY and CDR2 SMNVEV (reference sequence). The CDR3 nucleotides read TGTGCCAGCAGTGTAACCAGGGGTCAGCCCCAGCATTTT. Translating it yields CASSVTRGQPQHF.

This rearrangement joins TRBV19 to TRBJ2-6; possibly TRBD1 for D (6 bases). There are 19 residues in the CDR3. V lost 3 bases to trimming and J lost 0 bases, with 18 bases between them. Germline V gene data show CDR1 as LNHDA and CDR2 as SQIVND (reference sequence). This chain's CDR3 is CASSMGAGRGDSGANVLTF. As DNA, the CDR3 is TGTGCCAGTAGTATGGGGGCGGGCAGGGGAGACTCTGGGGCCAACGTCCTGACTTTC.

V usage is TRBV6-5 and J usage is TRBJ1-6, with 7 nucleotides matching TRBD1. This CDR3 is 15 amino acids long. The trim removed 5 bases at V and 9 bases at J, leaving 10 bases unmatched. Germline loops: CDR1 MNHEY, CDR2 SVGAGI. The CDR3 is CASSSTGVSGSPLHF. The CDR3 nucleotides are TGTGCCAGCAGTAGCACAGGGGTTTCGGGTTCACCCCTCCACTTT.

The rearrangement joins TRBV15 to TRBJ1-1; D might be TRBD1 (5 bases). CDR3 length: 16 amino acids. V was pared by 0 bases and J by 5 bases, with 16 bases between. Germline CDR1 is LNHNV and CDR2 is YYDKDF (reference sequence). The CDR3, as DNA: TGTGCCACCAGCAGAGATCTAAGTCAGTGGGGGACTGAAGCTTTCTTT. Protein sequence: CATSRDLSQWGTEAFF.

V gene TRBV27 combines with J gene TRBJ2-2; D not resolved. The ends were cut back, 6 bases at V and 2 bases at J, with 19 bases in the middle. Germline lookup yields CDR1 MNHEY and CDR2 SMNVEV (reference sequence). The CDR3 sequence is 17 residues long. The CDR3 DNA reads TGTGCCAGCAGCCCTTCGGGTGGGGTTAGAAACACCGGGGAGCTGTTTTTT. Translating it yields CASSPSGGVRNTGELFF.

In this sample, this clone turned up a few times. The CDR3 sequence: CASSSRERNSPLHF. CDR3 DNA: TGTGCCAGCAGTTCCAGGGAAAGGAATTCACCCCTCCACTTT. The chain is built from TRBV28 and TRBJ1-6; a possible D gene is TRBD1 (5 bases). The V and J ends lost 4 bases and 7 bases respectively, with 11 bases between them. CDR1 and CDR2 from the germline V gene are MDHEN and SYDVKM. The CDR3 is 14 residues long. Variable domain in full (rest from reference TRBV28 and TRBJ1-6): DVKVTQSSRYLVKRTGEKVFLECVQDMDHENMFWYRQDPGLGLRLIYFSYDVKMKEKGDIPEGYSVSREKKERFSLILESASTNQTSMYLCASSSRERNSPLHFGNGTRLTVT.

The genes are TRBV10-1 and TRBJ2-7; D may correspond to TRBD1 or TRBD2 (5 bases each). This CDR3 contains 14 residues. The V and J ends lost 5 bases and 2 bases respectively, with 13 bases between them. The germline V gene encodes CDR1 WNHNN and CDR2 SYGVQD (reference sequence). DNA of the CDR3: TGCGCCAGCAGTAGAGGGACCGTACCCTACGAGCAGTACTTC. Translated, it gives CASSRGTVPYEQYF.

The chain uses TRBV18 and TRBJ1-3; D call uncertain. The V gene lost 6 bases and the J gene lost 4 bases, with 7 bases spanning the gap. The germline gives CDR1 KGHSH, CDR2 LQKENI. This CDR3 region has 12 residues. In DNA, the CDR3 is TGTGCCAGCTCCCCGGAAGGAAACACCATATATTTT. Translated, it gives CASSPEGNTIYF.

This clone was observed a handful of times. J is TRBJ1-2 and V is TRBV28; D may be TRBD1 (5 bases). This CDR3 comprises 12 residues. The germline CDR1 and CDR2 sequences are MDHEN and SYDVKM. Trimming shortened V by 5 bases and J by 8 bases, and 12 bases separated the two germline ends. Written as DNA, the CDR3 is TGTGCCAGCAGTCTAGGGGCGGTCGGCTACACCTTC. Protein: CASSLGAVGYTF.

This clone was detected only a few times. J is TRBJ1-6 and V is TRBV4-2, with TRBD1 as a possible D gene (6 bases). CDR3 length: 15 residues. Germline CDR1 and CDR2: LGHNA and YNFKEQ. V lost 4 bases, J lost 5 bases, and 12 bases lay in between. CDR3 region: CASSPEDSHNSPLHF. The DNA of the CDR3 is TGTGCCAGCAGCCCCGAGGACAGCCATAATTCACCCCTCCACTTT.